These 18 T cell receptor beta chains were sequenced from one sample in a study of CD8 T cells in Susac syndrome. When the RNA was reverse transcribed, random hexamers were used with an input of about 0.5 to 1 ug. TCRdb re-derived calls from the immunoSEQ multiplex PCR reads in MiXCR, one entry per CDR3 protein. This sample carries 180,000 or so distinct CDR3 sequences, about 94% of them seen once, and the ten largest clones take over 0.12%. Source material: CD4+ T cells from PBMCs. All receptors come from a human donor in good health.

V gene TRBV3-1 combines with J gene TRBJ2-2; TRBD2 is a possible D gene (5 bases). V was pared by 6 bases and J by 4 bases, with 9 bases between. Germline V lookup: CDR1 LGHDT, CDR2 YNNKEL (reference sequence). The CDR3 consists of 13 residues. Written as DNA, the CDR3 is TGTGCCAGCAGGCCTAGCCGCACCGGGGAGCTGTTTTTT. Translated, it gives CASRPSRTGELFF.

This chain connects TRBV27 to TRBJ2-5; TRBD2 aligns across 7 bases. CDR1 MNHEY and CDR2 SMNVEV come from the germline V gene (reference sequence). CDR3 length equals 14 residues. With V trimmed by 6 bases and J by 5 bases, 9 bases remained unmatched. CDR3 residues: CASSPGRGGETQYF. The CDR3 bases are TGTGCCAGCAGCCCGGGTCGGGGAGGGGAGACCCAGTACTTC.

The J gene is TRBJ1-2, the V gene TRBV12-3 or TRBV12-4; D is possibly TRBD1 (6 bases). Trimming left V 7 bases short and J 2 bases short, with 11 bases between. The CDR3 has 13 residues. CDR3 nucleotide sequence: TGTGCCAGCACCAACACAGGGAACTATGGCTACACCTTC. This sequence encodes CASTNTGNYGYTF.

This clonotype was detected once. The rearrangement uses TRBV20-1 and TRBJ2-7; D ambiguous. V was shortened by 5 bases and J by 5 bases, with 13 bases between the two germline ends. The CDR3 is made up of 12 amino acids. Germline V gene data show CDR1 as DFQATT and CDR2 as SNEGSKA (reference sequence). The CDR3 loop is CSAARRADEQYF. DNA for the CDR3: TGCAGTGCTGCGCGTCGAGCTGACGAGCAGTACTTC.

The J gene is TRBJ2-2, the V gene TRBV9; D is undetermined. This CDR3 is 13 amino acids long. The germline V gene has CDR1 SGDLS and CDR2 YYNGEE. Trimming removed 0 bases from V and 5 bases from J, with 5 bases in between. The CDR3 sequence is CASSVATTGELFF. DNA for the CDR3: TGTGCCAGCAGCGTAGCGACGACCGGGGAGCTGTTTTTT. The full variable domain, with the rest looked up from reference TRBV9 and TRBJ2-2, is DSGVTQTPKHLITATGQRVTLRCSPRSGDLSVYWYQQSLDQGLQFLIQYYNGEERAKGNILERFSAQQFPDLHSELNLSSLELGDSALYFCASSVATTGELFFGEGSRLTVL.

The chain recombines TRBV23-1 with TRBJ1-6; 9 bases match TRBD1. TRBV23-1 is given ORF status, its function remaining uncertain. CDR3 length: 17 amino acids. V shed 0 bases and J 6 bases; nucleotides not matched to a gene: 6. CDR3 sequence reads: CASSQSRWDRVNSPLHF. The CDR3 bases are TGCGCCAGCAGTCAATCGCGATGGGACAGGGTTAATTCACCCCTCCACTTT.

The chain couples TRBV23-1 to TRBJ1-2; D gene uncertain. TRBV23-1 is identified as an open reading frame with a role that is uncertain. Deletions cut 7 bases from V and 6 bases from J, with 15 bases between. This CDR3 is built from 13 residues. The CDR3 region has the DNA TGCGCCAGCACCTCGAGGAAATCCGATGGCTACACCTTC. This sequence encodes CASTSRKSDGYTF.

The genes are TRBV9 and TRBJ2-7; TRBD1 aligns across 8 bases. The CDR3 covers 15 residues. Germline V gives CDR1 SGDLS, CDR2 YYNGEE. The V segment lost 0 bases and the J segment 7 bases; nucleotides outside the gene matches: 9. CDR3 coding DNA: TGTGCCAGCAGCGTAGTGGCACAGGGGGTTGGTGAGCAGTACTTC. This translates into CASSVVAQGVGEQYF.

The J gene is TRBJ2-1, the V gene TRBV24-1; possibly TRBD1 for D (6 bases). The CDR3 is 14 amino acids. In germline, CDR1 is KGHDR, CDR2 SFDVKD. The V and J ends lost 3 bases and 6 bases respectively, with 11 bases between them. CDR3 sequence: CATSDMTRGNEQFF. The DNA of the CDR3 is TGTGCCACCAGTGATATGACCAGGGGCAATGAGCAGTTCTTC.

V and J are TRBV7-2 and TRBJ2-1; 11 positions match TRBD2. There are 15 residues in the CDR3. J gave up 6 bases and V 1 base, and 2 bases lay outside the gene matches. CDR1 is SGHTA, CDR2 FQGNSA, per germline. The CDR3 reads CASSLVAGGPNEQFF. CDR3 nucleotide sequence: TGTGCCAGCAGCTTAGTAGCGGGGGGGCCCAATGAGCAGTTCTTC.

The chain combines TRBV5-4 with TRBJ2-2; D perhaps matches TRBD2 (6 bases). Trimming stripped 4 bases from V and 7 bases from J, with 20 bases between. The CDR3 is 16 residues long. Germline V lookup: CDR1 SGHNT, CDR2 YYREEE (reference sequence). The CDR3 region has the DNA TGTGCCAGCAGCGCCAGCCCGGGGGTATTGGGCGGGGAGCTGTTTTTT. Translation: CASSASPGVLGGELFF.

V is TRBV6-2 or TRBV6-3 and J is TRBJ2-1; D is unclear. Trimming took 9 bases from V and 12 from J, leaving 6 bases between them. Germline V gene sequence: CDR1 MNHEY, CDR2 SVGEGT. The CDR3 totals 8 residues. CDR3 amino acids: CASFWQFF. Written as DNA, the CDR3 is TGTGCCAGTTTTTGGCAGTTCTTC.

This chain links TRBV20-1 with TRBJ1-6; D gene unclear. This CDR3 contains 14 residues. Trimming removed 2 bases from V and 5 bases from J, with 10 bases in between. CDR1 and CDR2 from the germline V gene are DFQATT and SNEGSKA (reference sequence). This chain's CDR3 is CSARSLRDNSPLHF. The DNA of the CDR3 is TGCAGTGCTAGATCGCTAAGAGATAATTCACCCCTCCACTTT.

The rearrangement joins TRBV4-2 to TRBJ2-6; a possible D gene is TRBD1 (6 bases). CDR1 is LGHNA and CDR2 is YNFKEQ in the germline V gene. V was clipped by 1 base and J by 4 bases, with 11 bases between them. The length of the CDR3 is 16 residues. The CDR3 coding sequence is TGTGCCAGCAGCCAAGGCACAGGGATCGGGGCCAACGTCCTGACTTTC. This gives the protein CASSQGTGIGANVLTF.

The chain couples TRBV9 to TRBJ2-1; D is perhaps TRBD1 (5 bases). In germline, CDR1 is SGDLS, CDR2 YYNGEE. The CDR3 is 14 residues long. V was cut by 3 bases and J by 8 bases, with 15 bases left in between. DNA for the CDR3: TGTGCCAGCAGCGGAAGGACCAGCAGGGATGAGCAGTTCTTC. It specifies CASSGRTSRDEQFF.

This clonotype has a single count. J is TRBJ2-2 and V is TRBV5-6, with 7 bases aligning to TRBD1. The length of the CDR3 is 15 residues. Looked up from germline, CDR1 is SGHDT and CDR2 is YYEEEE. V lost 1 base and J lost 6; bases outside the gene matches: 6. CDR3 region: CASSLPGQVAGELFF. CDR3 nucleotide sequence: TGTGCCAGCAGCTTGCCAGGACAGGTTGCCGGGGAGCTGTTTTTT.

The genes are TRBV28 and TRBJ2-3; D not resolved. Between the trimmed V and J ends, which lost 5 bases and 0 bases, there was a span of 21 bases. CDR1 is MDHEN, CDR2 SYDVKM, per germline. This CDR3 region has 18 residues. CDR3 sequence (DNA): TGTGCCAGCAGTCTCCCCCTAAACCTATTTTCTAGCACAGATACGCAGTATTTT. Its protein product is CASSLPLNLFSSTDTQYF.

The chain has TRBV20-1 and TRBJ1-6; 8 bases are shared with TRBD1. V was clipped by 5 bases and J by 9 bases; unmatched bases: 9. The CDR3 length is 14 residues. Germline lookup yields CDR1 DFQATT and CDR2 SNEGSKA (reference sequence). The CDR3 DNA reads as TGCAGTGCTCCTCTGACAGGGGTCGTTTCACCCCTCCACTTT. This encodes CSAPLTGVVSPLHF.